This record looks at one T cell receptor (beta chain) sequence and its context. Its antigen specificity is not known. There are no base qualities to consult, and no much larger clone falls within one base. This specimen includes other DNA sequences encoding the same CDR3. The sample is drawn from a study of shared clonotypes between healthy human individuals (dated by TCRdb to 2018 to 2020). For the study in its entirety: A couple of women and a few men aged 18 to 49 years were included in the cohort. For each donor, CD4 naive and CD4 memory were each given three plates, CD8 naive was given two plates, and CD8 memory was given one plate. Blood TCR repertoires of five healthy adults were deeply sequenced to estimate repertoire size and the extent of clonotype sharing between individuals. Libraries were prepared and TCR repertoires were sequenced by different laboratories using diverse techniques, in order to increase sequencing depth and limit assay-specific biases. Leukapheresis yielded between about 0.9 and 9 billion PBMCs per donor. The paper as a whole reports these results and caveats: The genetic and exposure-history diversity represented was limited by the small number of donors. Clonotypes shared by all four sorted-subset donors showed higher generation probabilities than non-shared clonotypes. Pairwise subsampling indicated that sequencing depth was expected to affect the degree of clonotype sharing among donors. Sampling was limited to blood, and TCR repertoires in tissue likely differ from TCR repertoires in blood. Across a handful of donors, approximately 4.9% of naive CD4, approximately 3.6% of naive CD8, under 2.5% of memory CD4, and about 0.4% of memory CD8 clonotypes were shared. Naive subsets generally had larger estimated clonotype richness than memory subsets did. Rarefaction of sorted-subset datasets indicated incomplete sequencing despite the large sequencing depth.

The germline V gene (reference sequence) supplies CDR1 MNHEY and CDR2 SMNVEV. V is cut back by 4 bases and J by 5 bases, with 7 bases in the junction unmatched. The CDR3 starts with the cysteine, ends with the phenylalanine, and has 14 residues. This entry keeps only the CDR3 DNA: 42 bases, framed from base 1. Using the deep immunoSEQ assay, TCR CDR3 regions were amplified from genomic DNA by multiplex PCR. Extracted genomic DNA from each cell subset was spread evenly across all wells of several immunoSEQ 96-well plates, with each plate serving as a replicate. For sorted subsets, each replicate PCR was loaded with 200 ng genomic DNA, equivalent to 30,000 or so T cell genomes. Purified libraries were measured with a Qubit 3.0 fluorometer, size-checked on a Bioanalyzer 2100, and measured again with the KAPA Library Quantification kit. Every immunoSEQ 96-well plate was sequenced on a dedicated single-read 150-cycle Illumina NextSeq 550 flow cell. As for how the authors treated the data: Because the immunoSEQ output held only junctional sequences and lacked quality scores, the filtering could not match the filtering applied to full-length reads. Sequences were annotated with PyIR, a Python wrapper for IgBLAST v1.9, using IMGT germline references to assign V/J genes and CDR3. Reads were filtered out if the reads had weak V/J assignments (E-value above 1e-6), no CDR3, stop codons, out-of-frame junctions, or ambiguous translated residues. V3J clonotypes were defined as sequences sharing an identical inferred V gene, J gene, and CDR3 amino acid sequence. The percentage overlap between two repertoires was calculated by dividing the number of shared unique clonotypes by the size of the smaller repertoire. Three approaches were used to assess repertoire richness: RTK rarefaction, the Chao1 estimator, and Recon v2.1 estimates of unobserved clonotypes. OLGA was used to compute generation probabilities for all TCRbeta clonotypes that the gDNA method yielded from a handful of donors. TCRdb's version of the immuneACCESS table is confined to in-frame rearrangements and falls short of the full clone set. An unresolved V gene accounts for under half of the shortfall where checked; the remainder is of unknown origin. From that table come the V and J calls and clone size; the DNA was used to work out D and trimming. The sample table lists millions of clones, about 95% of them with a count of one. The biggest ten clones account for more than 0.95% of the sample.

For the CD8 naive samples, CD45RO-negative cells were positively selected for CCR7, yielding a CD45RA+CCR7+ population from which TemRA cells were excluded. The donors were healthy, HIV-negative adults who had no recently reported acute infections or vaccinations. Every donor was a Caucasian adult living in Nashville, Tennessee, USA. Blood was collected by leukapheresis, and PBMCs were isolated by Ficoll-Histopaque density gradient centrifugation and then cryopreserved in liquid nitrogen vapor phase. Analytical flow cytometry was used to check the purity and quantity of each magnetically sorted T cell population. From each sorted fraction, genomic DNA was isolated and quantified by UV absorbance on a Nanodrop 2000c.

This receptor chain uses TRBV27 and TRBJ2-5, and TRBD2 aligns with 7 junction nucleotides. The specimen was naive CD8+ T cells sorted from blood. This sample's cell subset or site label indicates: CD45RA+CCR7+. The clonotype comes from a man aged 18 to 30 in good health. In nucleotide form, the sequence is TGTGCCAGCAGTTCCACCACCGGGGGGGAGACCCAGTACTTC. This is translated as CASSSTTGGETQYF.